This T cell receptor (beta chain) originates from a study of blood T cell repertoires in COVID-19. Across the whole study: Italy, Spain and the United States were the sources of the convalescent and acute COVID-19 samples. T cells, B-cell-depleted T cells, or PBMCs provided the cDNA or gDNA that served as material.

The CDR3 totals 18 residues. V was shortened by 3 bases and J by 2 bases, with 20 bases between the two germline ends. CDR1 is LNHNV and CDR2 is YYDKDF in the germline V gene (reference sequence). Study processing details: Estimates of nucleated cell counts were drawn from the amplification of reference gene primers. Clones were read by immunoSEQ multiplex PCR, and TCRdb kept only the in-frame ones, dropping some. For V, J and clone size, that table is used; D and trimming come from the DNA. The sample carries fewer than 250,000 clones, under 90% recorded once. This clone was counted once. The chain recombines TRBV15 with TRBJ1-3; D might be TRBD1 (6 bases). The source of this sequence is a woman in her thirties or forties with active or convalescent COVID-19. Sequencing was carried out using peripheral blood. Written as DNA, the CDR3 is TGTGCCACCAGCAGTCGGGTCGAAGGGGGGGCTACTGGAAACACCATATATTTT. It is translated as CATSSRVEGGATGNTIYF. The whole variable domain, remainder taken from reference TRBV15 and TRBJ1-3, is DAMVIQNPRYQVTQFGKPVTLSCSQTLNHNVMYWYQQKSSQAPKLLFHYYDKDFNNEADTPDNFQSRRPNTSFCFLDIRSPGLGDTAMYLCATSSRVEGGATGNTIYFGEGSWLTVV.